These T cell receptor beta chains were read from a single sample in a study of CD8 T cells in Susac syndrome. One entry per CDR3 protein, called by TCRdb with MiXCR from the immunoSEQ multiplex PCR reads. The data show about 130,000 distinct CDR3 sequences, with around 94% seen just once and 0.095% to 0.15% held by the top ten. Sequenced input: CD4+ T cells from PBMCs. The origin of the receptors is a human donor with multiple sclerosis. Both conserved end residues are part of each CDR3. The D gene is left open where the match is weak. Clone size is stated in some rows and not others, as once, few, many or a class when expanded.

clone size: few; J gene: TRBJ1-1; D gene: .; V gene: TRBV5-1; CDR3 protein: CASSLLLDTEAFF; CDR3 DNA: TGCGCCAGCAGCTTGCTGCTGGACACTGAAGCTTTCTTT
clone size: .; J gene: TRBJ2-3; D gene: .; V gene: TRBV29-1; CDR3 protein: CSVQGGWTDTQYF; CDR3 DNA: TGCAGCGTTCAGGGGGGGTGGACAGATACGCAGTATTTT
clone size: .; J gene: TRBJ1-4; D gene: .; V gene: TRBV6-5; CDR3 protein: CASSYGGGANEKLFF; CDR3 DNA: TGTGCCAGCAGTTACGGCGGAGGAGCTAATGAAAAACTGTTTTTT
clone size: .; J gene: TRBJ1-5; D gene: .; V gene: TRBV20-1; CDR3 protein: CSARTSNQPQHF; CDR3 DNA: TGCAGTGCTCGGACGAGCAATCAGCCCCAGCATTTT
clone size: .; J gene: TRBJ2-5; D gene: TRBD2; V gene: TRBV5-1; CDR3 protein: CASSLLSSGREETQYF; CDR3 DNA: TGCGCCAGCAGCTTGTTATCTAGCGGGCGGGAAGAGACCCAGTACTTC
clone size: .; J gene: TRBJ2-1; D gene: .; V gene: TRBV3-1; CDR3 protein: CASSQFSGTYNEQFF; CDR3 DNA: TGTGCCAGCAGCCAATTTAGCGGAACCTACAATGAGCAGTTCTTC
clone size: once; J gene: TRBJ1-1; D gene: .; V gene: TRBV30; CDR3 protein: CAWSVHELYKEAFF; CDR3 DNA: TGTGCCTGGAGTGTACACGAGCTGTATAAGGAAGCTTTCTTT
clone size: .; J gene: TRBJ2-1; D gene: TRBD2; V gene: TRBV5-6; CDR3 protein: CASSFSGGPYNEQFF; CDR3 DNA: TGTGCCAGCAGCTTTAGCGGGGGACCCTACAATGAGCAGTTCTTC
clone size: .; J gene: TRBJ1-1; D gene: .; V gene: TRBV5-1; CDR3 protein: CASSLEASMNTEAFF; CDR3 DNA: TGCGCCAGCAGCTTGGAGGCATCCATGAACACTGAAGCTTTCTTT
clone size: once; J gene: TRBJ2-3; D gene: .; V gene: TRBV18; CDR3 protein: CASSPPGDTQYF; CDR3 DNA: TGTGCCAGCTCACCTCCGGGAGATACGCAGTATTTT
clone size: .; J gene: TRBJ1-6; D gene: .; V gene: TRBV5-1; CDR3 protein: CASSADPGADSPLHF; CDR3 DNA: TGCGCCAGCAGCGCGGATCCGGGGGCAGATTCACCCCTCCACTTT
clone size: .; J gene: TRBJ2-5; D gene: TRBD1; V gene: TRBV15; CDR3 protein: CATRTGATETQYF; CDR3 DNA: TGTGCCACCCGGACAGGGGCAACAGAGACCCAGTACTTC
clone size: once; J gene: TRBJ1-2; D gene: TRBD1; V gene: TRBV20-1; CDR3 protein: CSAANRGAAYGYTF; CDR3 DNA: TGCAGTGCTGCCAACAGGGGTGCTGCCTATGGCTACACCTTC
clone size: .; J gene: TRBJ1-1; D gene: .; V gene: TRBV7-2; CDR3 protein: CASRGVRVNTEAFF; CDR3 DNA: TGTGCCAGCAGGGGAGTTAGGGTGAACACTGAAGCTTTCTTT
clone size: .; J gene: TRBJ2-3; D gene: TRBD2; V gene: TRBV5-6; CDR3 protein: CASSPDFWSGRTDTQYF; CDR3 DNA: TGTGCCAGCAGCCCAGATTTTTGGAGCGGGAGGACAGATACGCAGTATTTT
clone size: .; J gene: TRBJ2-1; D gene: .; V gene: TRBV30; CDR3 protein: CAWNGVAYNEQFF; CDR3 DNA: TGTGCCTGGAATGGGGTTGCCTACAATGAGCAGTTCTTC
clone size: .; J gene: TRBJ1-1; D gene: .; V gene: TRBV2; CDR3 protein: CASSEVYTEAFF; CDR3 DNA: TGTGCCAGCAGTGAAGTATACACTGAAGCTTTCTTT
clone size: .; J gene: TRBJ2-7; D gene: .; V gene: TRBV7-2; CDR3 protein: CASSLGAGAFYEQYF; CDR3 DNA: TGTGCCAGCAGCTTAGGGGCGGGGGCCTTTTACGAGCAGTACTTC
clone size: .; J gene: TRBJ1-2; D gene: .; V gene: TRBV18; CDR3 protein: CASSLLPGPPYGYTF; CDR3 DNA: TGTGCCAGCTCCCTACTACCAGGACCGCCTTATGGCTACACCTTC
clone size: few; J gene: TRBJ2-5; D gene: TRBD2; V gene: TRBV6-1; CDR3 protein: CASSLAGGPETQYF; CDR3 DNA: TGTGCCAGCAGTCTGGCGGGGGGGCCTGAGACCCAGTACTTC
clone size: .; J gene: TRBJ1-2; D gene: .; V gene: TRBV7-9; CDR3 protein: CASRGYGYTF; CDR3 DNA: TGTGCCAGCAGGGGCTATGGCTACACCTTC
clone size: few; J gene: TRBJ2-7; D gene: TRBD1; V gene: TRBV27; CDR3 protein: CASSARQGSYEQYF; CDR3 DNA: TGTGCCAGCAGTGCACGACAGGGCTCCTACGAGCAGTACTTC
clone size: .; J gene: TRBJ1-5; D gene: .; V gene: TRBV6-1; CDR3 protein: CASSEVDRQPQHF; CDR3 DNA: TGTGCCAGCAGTGAAGTTGACAGGCAGCCCCAGCATTTT
clone size: .; J gene: TRBJ1-2; D gene: .; V gene: TRBV7-9; CDR3 protein: CASSFGGQAYGYTF; CDR3 DNA: TGTGCCAGCAGCTTCGGGGGGCAGGCCTATGGCTACACCTTC
clone size: .; J gene: TRBJ2-3; D gene: TRBD1; V gene: TRBV19; CDR3 protein: CASSSPGQGGDTQYF; CDR3 DNA: TGTGCCAGTAGTTCCCCTGGACAGGGAGGAGATACGCAGTATTTT